This T cell receptor beta chain was observed in a study of beta chain features in type 1 diabetes (dated by TCRdb to 2017 to 2018). At the level of the whole study: Mean age, gender distribution, total cell number and subset yield did not differ between patients and healthy donors. In the study, TCRB repertoires of sorted circulating CD4+ T cell subsets from recently diagnosed type 1 diabetes patients were compared with those of matched healthy donors. A total of over 90,000,000 sorted cells were examined across all samples, and a strong correlation was observed between cell number per subset and RNA yield. Whereas all 30 or so donors provided naive and central memory subsets, regulatory and stem cell-like memory subsets were isolated from just 8 patients and about eight healthy donors.

From cysteine to phenylalanine, the CDR3 is 13 amino acids long. Only the CDR3 portion is preserved as DNA: 39 bases, with reading frame beginning at the first base. Taken from the germline V gene (reference sequence), the CDR1 and CDR2 loops are GTSNPN and SVGIG. V lost 0 bases and J lost 8 bases; the stretch between them is 13 bases long. Each donor gave one peripheral blood draw, around 100 mL on average, collected into heparinised tubes. Using a panel that included CD45RO, CCR7, CD25, CD127, CD95 and CD27, naive, central memory, regulatory and stem cell-like memory CD4+ T cells were sorted on a BD FACSAria II. Every sorted population had a purity above 95%. PBMCs were separated immediately by Lymphoprep density gradient centrifugation and were stained directly, without being cultured. To minimize batch effects, samples were stained and sorted in pairs, one healthy donor with one patient per experiment.

General findings and caveats noted by the study authors: Naive, central memory and regulatory TCRB repertoires appeared to be more alike among patients than among healthy donors. A moderate but significant shortening of TCRB CDR3 length was observed in type 1 diabetes patients in all four CD4+ subsets. At VDJ recombination sites, type 1 diabetes patients had fewer insertions and more deleted nucleotides, which implies abnormalities in thymic rearrangement. PCR may preferentially amplify shorter templates, but because patient and control samples were amplified and corrected together, any resulting skew would affect both groups equally. Only small numbers of individuals were included in the HLA sub-analyses, which left unresolved whether HLA type had any influence on TCRB rearrangement. Sequencing cDNA rather than genomic DNA could over-represent highly expressing activated cells, although activation and CD3 levels did not differ between groups.

Comment on this clone: The clone's antigen remains unknown. The input lacks base qualities; no much larger clone sits a single base away.

All of the isolated RNA was reverse transcribed with the High Capacity cDNA Reverse Transcription Kit, so expressed TCRB transcripts were sequenced. Naive, central memory and regulatory T cell samples underwent deep immunoSEQ sequencing, averaging roughly 3.5 million total reads per sample. After sorted cells were lysed in RLT buffer, RNA was extracted with DNase-treated RNeasy Micro or Mini kits, with the choice depending on cell number. To prevent cross-contamination, every cell subset was processed on its own, while patient and healthy donor samples were processed together. TCRB sequences were amplified from cDNA with the immunoSEQ multiplex PCR, producing 87-bp fragments spanning the CDR3 region. The amplicons were sequenced using the Illumina HiSeq platform. On the study's bioinformatics: PCR bias was computationally corrected using synthetic template baselines, reads within Hamming distance 2 were collapsed, and singletons that could not be merged were discarded. Reads were aligned against IMGT so that V, D and J genes, CDR3 length and insertions or deletions at six rearrangement sites could be assigned. Clonotype counts were normalized to sorted cell number within each subset before computing true diversity and Gini coefficients with the tcR R package. The overlap coefficient, calculated on TCRB nucleotide sequences, was used to quantify repertoire sharing. TCRdb retrieved this table from immuneACCESS and kept in-frame rearrangements only. Not all clones are present; in checked studies, unresolved V genes account for under half, and no reason is known for the remainder. V, J and clone size are those of that table, while D and trimming were read from the DNA. Present in this sample are around 200,000 clones, about 13% of which were seen just once. The ten largest clones take up roughly 0.6% of the sample.

This receptor chain uses TRBV30 and TRBJ1-1, and perhaps TRBD1 as D gene, on 5 matching bases. The receptor's source is a young woman in good health. The sequencing input was central memory CD4+ T cells from blood. The base sequence is TGTGCCTGGAGTGTACGGGGGGTTGGCGAAGCTTTCTTT. Its coded protein is CAWSVRGVGEAFF.